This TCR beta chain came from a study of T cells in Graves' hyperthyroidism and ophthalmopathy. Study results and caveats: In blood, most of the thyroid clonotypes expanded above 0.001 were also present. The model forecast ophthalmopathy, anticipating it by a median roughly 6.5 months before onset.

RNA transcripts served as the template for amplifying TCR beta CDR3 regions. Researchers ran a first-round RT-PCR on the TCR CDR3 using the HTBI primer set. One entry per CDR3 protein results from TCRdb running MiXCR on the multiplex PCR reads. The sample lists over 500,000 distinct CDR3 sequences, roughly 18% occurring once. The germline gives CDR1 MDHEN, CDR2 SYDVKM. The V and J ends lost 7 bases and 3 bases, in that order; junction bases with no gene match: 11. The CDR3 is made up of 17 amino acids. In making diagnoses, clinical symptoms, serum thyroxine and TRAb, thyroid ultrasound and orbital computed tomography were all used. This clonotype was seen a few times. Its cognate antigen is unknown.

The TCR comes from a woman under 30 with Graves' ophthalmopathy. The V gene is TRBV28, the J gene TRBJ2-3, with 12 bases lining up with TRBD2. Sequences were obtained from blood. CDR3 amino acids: CASNLRETSGGTDTQYF. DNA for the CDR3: TGTGCCAGCAACCTACGTGAGACTAGCGGGGGTACAGATACGCAGTATTTT. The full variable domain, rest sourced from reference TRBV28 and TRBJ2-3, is DVKVTQSSRYLVKRTGEKVFLECVQDMDHENMFWYRQDPGLGLRLIYFSYDVKMKEKGDIPEGYSVSREKKERFSLILESASTNQTSMYLCASNLRETSGGTDTQYFGPGTRLTVL.